This T cell receptor beta chain was sequenced during a study of metastatic and nonmetastatic thyroid tumors (dated by TCRdb to the early 2020s). For context, the study as a whole: Repertoires were compared across peripheral blood and tumor or nodule tissue samples from malignant and benign thyroid patients.

The paper as a whole reports these results and caveats: TCR beta diversity was reported as significantly higher in malignant tumors than in benign nodules, in both blood and tumor samples.

This clone was detected many times. What antigen it recognizes has not been identified. One base away there is no much larger clone; base qualities are not given. None of the patients had been given any treatment before thyroid surgery. Using T-cell receptor beta sequencing, the study looked back at clinical samples from patients collected from the early 2010s to the late 2010s. The library was made by PCR. The sequencer was an Illumina HiSeq 4000. High-throughput sequencing was used to profile the TCR beta-chain CDR3 region of every patient. Turning to the authors' computational methods: A classifier to discriminate distant-metastatic papillary thyroid cancer patients was built from CDR3 differences across clinicopathological groups. The Shannon index was used to assess repertoire diversity, and the Morisita-Horn index was used to assess tumor-blood repertoire similarity. In-frame beta chains were kept once TCRdb had trimmed the public reads at Q25 with fastp and called clones with MiXCR. In this record, the V and J calls reflect TCRdb's handling and not the investigators' own analysis. This sample has about 40,000 clones in its table, and about 15% of those were observed once. Around a tenth of the sample lies in the top ten.

The CDR3 sequence holds 13 residues, the cysteine and phenylalanine included. This entry keeps only the CDR3 DNA: 39 bases, framed from base 1. V is shortened by 1 base, J by 11 bases, and the region joining them spans 14 bases. The germline V gene encodes CDR1 LGHNA and CDR2 YSLEER. Sequencing was carried out using tumor tissue. This sequence originates from a female donor with papillary thyroid cancer or a benign thyroid nodule (not recorded which). Some clones in this sample may be carry-over from other donors' samples. The chain is assembled from TRBV4-3 and TRBJ1-1, with the D gene call left open. Here is the DNA: TGCGCCAGCAGCCAAGTGAGGCGGGCTGGGGCTTTCTTT. Its translation is CASSQVRRAGAFF.